The 21 T cell receptor beta chains below all came from one sample that was sequenced in a study of vaccination and CD4 T cells after COVID-19. As for treatment: roughly 10-day PBMC culture with coronavirus spike peptide pools or control peptides (ViraFEST assay). One should note that the unexposed donor's CD4+ T cells were collected before the COVID-19 pandemic (2011-2018). The Oncomine TCR Beta short-read assay sequenced DNA from cultured CD4+ T cells. TCRdb reanalysed the PCR reads using MiXCR and keeps one entry per CDR3 protein. The table lists 8,500 to 10,000 distinct CDR3 sequences, less than 80% of them singletons, with 20% to 25% in the top ten. These receptors' targets are unknown. Sequenced input: CD4+ T cells from blood, cultured in vitro. All receptors come from a human donor in good health.

This rearrangement joins TRBV7-8 to TRBJ2-5, with D tentatively TRBD1 or TRBD2 (6 bases each). CDR3 length equals 16 residues. V was trimmed by 7 bases and J by 4 bases, leaving 22 bases between them. CDR1 is SGHVS and CDR2 is FQNEAQ in the germline V gene. The CDR3 region is CASTPGGGPTGETQYF. The DNA of the CDR3 is TGTGCCAGCACCCCTGGTGGGGGGCCCACGGGAGAGACCCAGTACTTC.

The V gene is TRBV6-1, the J gene TRBJ1-5; possibly TRBD1 for D (6 bases). The germline V gene encodes CDR1 MNHNS and CDR2 SASEGT. With 5 bases removed from V and 6 bases from J, the gap between germline ends came to 17 bases. The CDR3 totals 15 residues. This CDR3 reads CASSPYGRGSQPQHF. The CDR3 DNA is TGTGCCAGCAGTCCCTACGGGAGGGGGAGTCAGCCCCAGCATTTT.

The chain uses TRBV20-1 and TRBJ2-3; weak D call: TRBD2 (6 bases). Trimming removed 2 bases at V and 1 base at J, with 13 bases between. The CDR3 is 15 residues long. Germline V gene data show CDR1 as DFQATT and CDR2 as SNEGSKA (reference sequence). The CDR3: CSARSLQRGTDTQYF. CDR3 bases: TGCAGTGCTAGATCCCTCCAGCGGGGCACAGATACGCAGTATTTT.

The chain employs TRBV19 and TRBJ1-5, with D hard to call. The CDR3 contains 15 residues. Looked up from germline, CDR1 is LNHDA and CDR2 is SQIVND (reference sequence). Between the trimmed V and J ends, which lost 0 bases and 4 bases, there was a span of 10 bases. For the CDR3, the DNA is TGTGCCAGTAGTATAGACGGGAGTCGGAATCAGCCCCAGCATTTT. Its translation: CASSIDGSRNQPQHF. The full variable domain, rest sourced from reference TRBV19 and TRBJ1-5, is DGGITQSPKYLFRKEGQNVTLSCEQNLNHDAMYWYRQDPGQGLRLIYYSQIVNDFQKGDIAEGYSVSREKKESFPLTVTSAQKNPTAFYLCASSIDGSRNQPQHFGDGTRLSIL.

This chain links TRBV24-1 with TRBJ1-2; D is possibly TRBD1 (5 bases). Germline values: CDR1 KGHDR, CDR2 SFDVKD. V lost 11 bases and J 4 bases, leaving 19 bases between the germline ends. The CDR3 runs 14 residues. The CDR3 is CAITARARSYGYTF. The DNA of the CDR3 is TGTGCCATAACCGCCAGGGCGCGTAGCTATGGCTACACCTTC.

This clonotype has just a few counts. The chain is built from TRBV19 and TRBJ2-3, with 13 nucleotides matching TRBD2. The CDR3 length is 16 residues. Germline CDR1 is LNHDA and CDR2 is SQIVND (reference sequence). The junction had 8 bases not matched to a gene; V was cut back by 7 bases and J by 4 bases. The CDR3 DNA follows: TGTGCCAGTACCCTACTAGCGGGGGGGCCATCAGATACGCAGTATTTT. It translates to CASTLLAGGPSDTQYF.

About this clonotype: A read error may produce the germline difference seen at one junction end. The chain recombines TRBV7-9 with TRBJ1-4, with 8 bases fitting TRBD1. Germline V gene sequence: CDR1 SEHNR, CDR2 FQNEAQ (reference sequence). CDR3 length equals 14 residues. The CDR3 DNA follows: TGTGCCAGCAGCTTATGGGACAGGAATGAAGAACTGTTTTTT. Encoded protein: CASSLWDRNEELFF. Combining the CDR3 with reference TRBV7-9 and TRBJ1-4 gives the whole variable domain DTGVSQNPRHKITKRGQNVTFRCDPISEHNRLYWYRQTLGQGPEFLTYFQNEAQLEKSRLLSDRFSAERPKGSFSTLEIQRTEQGDSAMYLCASSLWDRNEELFFGSGTQLSVL.

The chain employs TRBV20-1 and TRBJ2-7; 10 nucleotides match TRBD2. The CDR3 contains 15 residues. Germline V gene sequence: CDR1 DFQATT, CDR2 SNEGSKA (reference sequence). V lost 0 bases to trimming and J lost 3 bases; unmatched junction nucleotides: 5. CDR3 in DNA: TGCAGTGCTAGAGATCGCTCTAGCGGGAGCTACGAGCAGTACTTC. Translation: CSARDRSSGSYEQYF.

This chain connects TRBV5-1 to TRBJ2-2; D possibly corresponds to TRBD2 (5 bases). CDR3 size: 14 residues. The germline V gene encodes CDR1 SGHRS and CDR2 YFSETQ. The V gene lost 3 bases and the J gene lost 2 bases, with 8 bases spanning the gap. The CDR3 bases are TGCGCCAGCAGCTCTACTAGTAACACCGGGGAGCTGTTTTTT. Amino acid sequence: CASSSTSNTGELFF.

For this clonotype: The junction differs from germline at one of its ends, possibly a read error. V gene TRBV7-6 combines with J gene TRBJ2-4; D unresolved. Germline CDR1 reads SGHVS; CDR2 reads FNYEAQ. This CDR3 region has 12 residues. This CDR3 is CASSPLTQPLNF. The CDR3, as DNA: TGTGCCAGCAGCCCCTTGACCCAACCCCTCAACTTC.

This sequence joins TRBV7-8 and TRBJ1-1; D is ambiguous. Per the germline V gene, CDR1 is SGHVS and CDR2 is FQNEAQ. V lost 8 bases and J lost 0, with 16 bases in between. The CDR3 consists of 15 residues. CDR3 DNA: TGTGCCAGCCGCCAAATGGCCGGATTGAACACTGAAGCTTTCTTT. It specifies CASRQMAGLNTEAFF.

The chain links TRBV10-2 to TRBJ1-1, with D uncertain. CDR3 size: 11 residues. Trimming shortened V by 7 bases and J by 2 bases, and 5 bases separated the two germline ends. Germline V gene data show CDR1 as WSHSY and CDR2 as SAAADI. This chain's CDR3 is CASIVNTEAFF. CDR3 nucleotide sequence: TGCGCCAGCATCGTAAACACTGAAGCTTTCTTT.

This clonotype was counted only a few times. The rearrangement links TRBV24-1 to TRBJ1-1; D gene ambiguous. CDR1 is KGHDR, CDR2 SFDVKD, per germline. Trimming cost V 8 bases and J 1 base, with 4 bases left between them. The CDR3 is 11 amino acids. CDR3 bases: TGTGCCACCAAAGAGAACACTGAAGCTTTCTTT. It is translated as CATKENTEAFF.

The V and J genes are TRBV6-5 and TRBJ1-1, with D perhaps TRBD1 (6 bases). The CDR3 length is 14 residues. Germline loops: CDR1 MNHEY, CDR2 SVGAGI. V was pared by 4 bases and J by 8 bases, with 17 bases between. CDR3 sequence: CASSSGGGRPEAFF. The CDR3 region has the DNA TGTGCCAGCAGTTCCGGGGGGGGCAGGCCGGAAGCTTTCTTT.

The chain links TRBV10-3 to TRBJ1-4; unclear D gene. Germline V gene data show CDR1 as ENHRY and CDR2 as SYGVKD. Trimming removed 0 bases from V and 8 bases from J, with 4 bases in between. The CDR3 is 12 residues long. CDR3 amino acids: CAISESREKLFF. For the CDR3, the DNA is TGTGCCATCAGTGAGTCGAGGGAAAAACTGTTTTTT.

This chain connects TRBV27 to TRBJ2-3; tentatively, D is TRBD1 (5 bases). The germline gives CDR1 MNHEY, CDR2 SMNVEV (reference sequence). The CDR3 runs to 13 residues. The germline V and J ends were trimmed by 3 bases and 7 bases, with 11 bases remaining between them. CDR3 bases: TGTGCCAGCAGTTTTCTGACAGACAATACGCAGTATTTT. Residues: CASSFLTDNTQYF.

The gene calls are TRBV7-2 and TRBJ2-1; D remains ambiguous. This CDR3 comprises 14 residues. V dropped 4 bases and J dropped 2 bases, with 9 bases sitting between them. Germline-derived CDR1 and CDR2 are SGHTA and FQGNSA. The CDR3 nucleotides are TGTGCCAGCAGCTCTCGACTTGCCTACAATGAGCAGTTCTTC. Its protein product is CASSSRLAYNEQFF.

The chain couples TRBV27 to TRBJ1-5, with TRBD1 as a possible D gene (6 bases). The ends were cut back, 6 bases at V and 6 bases at J, with 15 bases in the middle. CDR1 and CDR2 (germline): MNHEY, SMNVEV (reference sequence). The CDR3 runs 14 residues. CDR3 coding DNA: TGTGCCAGCAGCCCCCTCCAGGGGAGTCAGCCCCAGCATTTT. Translating gives CASSPLQGSQPQHF.

This sequence joins TRBV7-8 and TRBJ2-1; TRBD2 matches 10 bases. This CDR3 spans 16 amino acids. Germline V gene data show CDR1 as SGHVS and CDR2 as FQNEAQ. V shed 1 base and J 7 bases; nucleotides not matched to a gene: 7. CDR3 residues: CASSLERASGGNEQFF. Written as DNA, the CDR3 is TGTGCCAGCAGCTTAGAGAGGGCTAGCGGGGGTAATGAGCAGTTCTTC.

V is TRBV5-4 and J is TRBJ1-6; D possibly corresponds to TRBD1 (6 bases). CDR1 and CDR2 from the germline V gene are SGHNT and YYREEE (reference sequence). This CDR3 is 14 amino acids long. V was shortened by 2 bases and J by 10 bases, with 13 bases between the two germline ends. CDR3 in amino acids: CASSFRGPASPLHF. The CDR3 DNA is TGTGCCAGCAGCTTCAGGGGCCCCGCCTCACCCCTCCACTTT.

The chain recombines TRBV6-2 or TRBV6-3 with TRBJ1-2; weak D call: TRBD1 (6 bases). The CDR3 length is 14 residues. CDR1 is MNHEY, CDR2 SVGEGT, per germline. The ends were cut back, 6 bases at V and 5 bases at J, with 16 bases in the middle. The DNA for the CDR3 is TGTGCCAGCAGGGATCCGGGACATGGATATGGCTACACCTTC. Its translation: CASRDPGHGYGYTF.